One TCR beta chain is described in this entry. Unique molecular identifiers were incorporated during preparation of the TCRbeta library. A single record per CDR3 protein comes from TCRdb applying MiXCR to the PCR reads. The sample holds a few hundred thousand distinct CDR3 sequences; approximately 10% are singletons and the top ten take 4.5% to 7%. The source of the sample is a study of T-cell reconstitution after alpha-beta-depleted transplantation in children. The sample was PBMCs from the stem cell graft donor, taken from the stem cell graft. This TCR derives from a human donor who donated a stem cell graft to a child with acute myeloid leukemia.

The CDR3 coding sequence is TGTGCCAGCAGCTTTGGGGCCCAGGGAGGACAAGAGACCCAGTACTTC. This gives the protein CASSFGAQGGQETQYF. The V call is TRBV5-6, the J call TRBJ2-5; the D gene is possibly TRBD2 (6 bases). Germline assignment: CDR1 SGHDT and CDR2 YYEEEE. Trimming took off 2 bases at V and 2 bases at J, with 16 bases between the two ends. The CDR3 runs 16 residues.